Here is one T cell receptor (beta chain) with its context. In its sample, this clone was seen once. Its recognized antigen is unknown. Per-base quality was not reported, and no clone a single base away is much larger than it. This sample is part of a study of blood T cell repertoires in COVID-19 (dated by TCRdb to the early 2020s). Looking at the study overall: Samples from collaborators originated in the United States, Italy and Spain and spanned both the acute and convalescent phases of COVID-19. The sample metadata nearly always contained a de-identified subject ID, COVID-19 status, age in years and sex. The material from the prospective study consisted of cDNA or gDNA derived from T cells, B-cell-depleted T cells, or PBMCs. Where available, HLA class I and class II types were taken from metadata supplied by the sample provider and were not determined by assay-based typing. The dataset comprised deeply sampled blood TCRbeta repertoires from subjects exposed to, actively infected with, or recovered from COVID-19. The repertoires were released in a freely available public database intended as a resource for research on the immune response to SARS-CoV-2. The samples were drawn from two sources: the first 160 participants of the ongoing ImmuneRACE study, and 1,200 or so subjects contributed by 6 global collaborators.

The collaborating institutions used their own protocols to collect whole blood in K2EDTA tubes. For TCRbeta analysis, collaborators shipped samples as frozen whole blood, isolated PBMCs, or DNA extracted from either of those sample types. Broader findings and caveats from the paper: How much clinical and demographic metadata was included differed by source and by participant, and the metadata was provided uncurated.

The germline ends are 12 bases apart after V is trimmed by 0 bases and J by 0 bases. CDR1 MGHRA and CDR2 YSYEKL were looked up in the germline V gene. The CDR3 runs 17 amino acids, cysteine and phenylalanine included. The read is trimmed to its CDR3 DNA, 51 bases read in frame from base 1. TCRbeta CDR3 regions were amplified from genomic DNA using the immunoSEQ Assay, a bias-controlled multiplex PCR. Per the original workflow: Within the assay, amplification of reference gene primers was used to estimate how many nucleated cells each sample contained. Sequence reads were collapsed and filtered to measure the absolute abundance of every unique TCRbeta CDR3 rearrangement. For each sample, productive Simpson clonality was calculated as the square root of Simpson's diversity index over productive rearrangements. TCRdb's version of the immuneACCESS table is confined to in-frame rearrangements and falls short of the full clone set. An unresolved V gene accounts for under half of the shortfall where checked; the remainder is of unknown origin. V, J and clone size derive from that table, while D and trimming were established from the DNA sequence. The sample includes some 190,000 clones, with around 85% observed a single time. The ten largest account for 6.5% to 10% of the sample.

The chain is assembled from TRBV4-1 and TRBJ1-5; tentative D gene TRBD1, with 6 bases matching. Sequenced: peripheral blood. The sequence was collected from a woman aged 55-69 years with acute or convalescent COVID-19. The nucleotides read TGCGCCAGCAGCCAAGAACGAACAGGGACTAGCAATCAGCCCCAGCATTTT. The resulting protein is CASSQERTGTSNQPQHF.